Below are 8 T cell receptor beta chains sequenced from a single sample in a study of blood T cell repertoires in COVID-19. Produced via immunoSEQ multiplex PCR; TCRdb's table is partial and in-frame only. The sample lists about 26,000 clones, 85% to 90% occurring once. The sample was peripheral blood. The receptors were sampled from a man between 70 and 80 years old with acute or convalescent COVID-19.

This clone has only one observation. This chain connects TRBV18 to TRBJ1-4; D might be TRBD1 (5 bases). The germline V gene encodes CDR1 KGHSH and CDR2 LQKENI. This CDR3 is built from 15 residues. V was cut by 3 bases and J by 5 bases, with 13 bases left in between. DNA of the CDR3: TGTGCCAGCTCACCCCCGGGACTTCAAAATGAAAAACTGTTTTTT. Its translation is CASSPPGLQNEKLFF.

The chain combines TRBV4-1 with TRBJ2-2; 11 nucleotides match TRBD1. This CDR3 contains 16 residues. The germline V gene has CDR1 MGHRA and CDR2 YSYEKL. The V gene end was trimmed by 4 bases and the J gene end by 5 bases; junction bases not matched to a gene: 6. The CDR3 spells CASSPPGTGGTGELFF. CDR3 coding DNA: TGCGCCAGCAGCCCCCCCGGGACAGGGGGTACCGGGGAGCTGTTTTTT.

V and J are TRBV7-9 and TRBJ2-5; 9 nucleotides agree with TRBD2. This CDR3 comprises 16 residues. Germline V lookup: CDR1 SEHNR, CDR2 FQNEAQ (reference sequence). The V and J ends lost 5 bases and 4 bases, in that order; junction bases with no gene match: 11. In nucleotides, the CDR3 is TGTGCCAGCAGCGCGCCAGGCGGGAGGGCCGTAGAGACCCAGTACTTC. This translates into CASSAPGGRAVETQYF.

This chain links TRBV11-3 with TRBJ2-5; a weak D match, TRBD2 (6 bases). V shed 5 bases and J shed 4 bases, with 17 bases lying between them. This CDR3 is built from 15 residues. CDR1 and CDR2 from the germline V gene are SGHNT and YENEEA. DNA of the CDR3: TGTGCCAGCAGCCCCAGTCCCCTCGGGGGAGAGACCCAGTACTTC. This sequence encodes CASSPSPLGGETQYF.

V and J are TRBV7-3 and TRBJ2-1; D gene unclear. The CDR3 has 16 residues. Trimming removed 1 base at V and 3 bases at J, with 13 bases between. Germline-derived CDR1 and CDR2 are SGHTA and FQGTGA. This CDR3 reads CASSLNPPGDYNEQFF. DNA of the CDR3: TGTGCCAGCAGCTTAAATCCCCCGGGTGACTACAATGAGCAGTTCTTC.

This clone occurred a few times. The V gene is TRBV28, the J gene TRBJ1-1; 11 bases line up with TRBD1. The CDR3 length is 15 residues. The V gene's germline CDR1 is MDHEN and CDR2 SYDVKM. V dropped 3 bases and J dropped 8; count of bases not matched to a gene: 8. This CDR3 reads CASSFPGQGAGEAFF. The CDR3, as DNA: TGTGCCAGCAGTTTCCCTGGACAGGGGGCGGGGGAAGCTTTCTTT.

This rearrangement joins TRBV7-9 to TRBJ1-2, with D possibly being TRBD1 (5 bases). This CDR3 is 13 amino acids long. Trimming removed 5 bases from V and 6 bases from J, with 13 bases in between. Germline CDR1 and CDR2: SEHNR and FQNEAQ (reference sequence). The CDR3 DNA sequence: TGTGCCAGCAGCCCGCAGGGAATCGATGGCTACACCTTC. Residues: CASSPQGIDGYTF.

CDR3 sequence (DNA): TGTGCCAGTAGTATGGATAGCGGGAGCTACAATGAGCAGTTCTTC. Translating gives CASSMDSGSYNEQFF. The chain joins TRBV19 to TRBJ2-1, with 9 bases fitting TRBD2. After removal of 3 bases from V and 3 bases from J, the junction contained 3 bases not matched to a gene. Germline V gives CDR1 LNHDA, CDR2 SQIVND (reference sequence). The CDR3 covers 15 residues.